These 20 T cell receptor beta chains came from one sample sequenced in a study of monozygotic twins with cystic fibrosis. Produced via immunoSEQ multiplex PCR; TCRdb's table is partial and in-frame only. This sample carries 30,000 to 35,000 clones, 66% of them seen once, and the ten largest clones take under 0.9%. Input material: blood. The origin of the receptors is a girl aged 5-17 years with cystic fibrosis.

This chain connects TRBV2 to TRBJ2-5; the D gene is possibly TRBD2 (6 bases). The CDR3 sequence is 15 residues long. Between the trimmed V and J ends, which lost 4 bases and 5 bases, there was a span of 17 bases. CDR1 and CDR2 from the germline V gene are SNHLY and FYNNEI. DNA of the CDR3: TGTGCCAGCAGTGTGTCCGGGGACTCCCACGAGACCCAGTACTTC. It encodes CASSVSGDSHETQYF.

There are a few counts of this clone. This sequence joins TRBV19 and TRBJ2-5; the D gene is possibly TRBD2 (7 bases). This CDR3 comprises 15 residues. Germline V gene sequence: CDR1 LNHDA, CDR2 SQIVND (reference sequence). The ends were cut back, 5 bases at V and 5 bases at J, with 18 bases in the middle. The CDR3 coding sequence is TGTGCCAGTAGTTCTCTGGGGGGGCCAGGGGAGACCCAGTACTTC. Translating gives CASSSLGGPGETQYF.

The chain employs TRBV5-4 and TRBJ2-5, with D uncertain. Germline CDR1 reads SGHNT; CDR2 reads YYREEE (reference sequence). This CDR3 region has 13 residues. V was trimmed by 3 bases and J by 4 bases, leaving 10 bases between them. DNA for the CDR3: TGTGCCAGCAGCTATGATGTAGGAGAGACCCAGTACTTC. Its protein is CASSYDVGETQYF. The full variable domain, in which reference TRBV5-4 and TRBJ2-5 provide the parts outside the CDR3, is ETGVTQSPTHLIKTRGQQVTLRCSSQSGHNTVSWYQQALGQGPQFIFQYYREEENGRGNFPPRFSGLQFPNYSSELNVNALELDDSALYLCASSYDVGETQYFGPGTRLLVL.

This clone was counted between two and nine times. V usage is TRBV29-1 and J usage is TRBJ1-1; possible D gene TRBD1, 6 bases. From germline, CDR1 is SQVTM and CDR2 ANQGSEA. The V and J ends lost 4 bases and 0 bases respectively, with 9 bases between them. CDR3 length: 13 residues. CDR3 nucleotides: TGCAGCGTTGCTCAGGGGATGAACACTGAAGCTTTCTTT. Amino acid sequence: CSVAQGMNTEAFF.

The CDR3, as DNA: TGTGCCAGCAGTCAACCCCTGGGAGGGTCATACGAGCAGTACTTC. The encoded protein is CASSQPLGGSYEQYF. The rearrangement uses TRBV28 and TRBJ2-7; 7 nucleotides agree with TRBD2. The CDR3 contains 15 residues. The V segment lost 5 bases and the J segment 4 bases; nucleotides outside the gene matches: 11. Germline CDR1 MDHEN, CDR2 SYDVKM.

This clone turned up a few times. CDR3 in DNA: TGTGCCAGCAGCTTATTTGCAGGAGCTAACTATGGCTACACCTTC. This encodes CASSLFAGANYGYTF. The rearrangement links TRBV11-2 to TRBJ1-2; D is unresolved. The germline CDR1 and CDR2 sequences are SGHAT and FQNNGV. The germline V and J ends were trimmed by 2 bases and 0 bases, with 10 bases remaining between them. This CDR3 is 15 amino acids long.

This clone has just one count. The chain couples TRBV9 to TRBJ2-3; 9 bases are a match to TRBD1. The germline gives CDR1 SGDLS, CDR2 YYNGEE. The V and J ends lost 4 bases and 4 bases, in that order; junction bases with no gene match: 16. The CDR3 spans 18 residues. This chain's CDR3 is CASSFNRRGQGVSDTQYF. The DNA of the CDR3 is TGTGCCAGCAGCTTCAACCGAAGGGGACAGGGAGTCTCAGATACGCAGTATTTT.

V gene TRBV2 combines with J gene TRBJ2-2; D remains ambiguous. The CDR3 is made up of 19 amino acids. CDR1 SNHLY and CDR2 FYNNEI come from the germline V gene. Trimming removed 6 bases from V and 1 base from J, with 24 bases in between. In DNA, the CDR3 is TGTGCCAGCAGCCTCAACCCTATTATTTTGGAGCTGAACACCGGGGAGCTGTTTTTT. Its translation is CASSLNPIILELNTGELFF.

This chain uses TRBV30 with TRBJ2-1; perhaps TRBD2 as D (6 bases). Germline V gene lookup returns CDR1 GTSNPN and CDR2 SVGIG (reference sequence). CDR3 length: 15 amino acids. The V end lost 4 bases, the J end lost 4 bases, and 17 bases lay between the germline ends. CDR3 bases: TGTGCCTGGAACGCCGCTAGCGATCCTTACAATGAGCAGTTCTTC. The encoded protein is CAWNAASDPYNEQFF. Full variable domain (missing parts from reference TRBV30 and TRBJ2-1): SQTIHQWPATLVQPVGSPLSLECTVEGTSNPNLYWYRQAAGRGLQLLFYSVGIGQISSEVPQNLSASRPQDRQFILSSKKLLLSDSGFYLCAWNAASDPYNEQFFGPGTRLTVL.

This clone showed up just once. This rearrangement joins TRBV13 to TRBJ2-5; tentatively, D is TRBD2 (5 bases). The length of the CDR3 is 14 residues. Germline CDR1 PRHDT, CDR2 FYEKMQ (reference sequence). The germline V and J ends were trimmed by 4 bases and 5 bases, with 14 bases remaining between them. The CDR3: CASSYGLTVETQYF. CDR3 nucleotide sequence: TGTGCCAGCAGCTACGGACTGACTGTTGAGACCCAGTACTTC.

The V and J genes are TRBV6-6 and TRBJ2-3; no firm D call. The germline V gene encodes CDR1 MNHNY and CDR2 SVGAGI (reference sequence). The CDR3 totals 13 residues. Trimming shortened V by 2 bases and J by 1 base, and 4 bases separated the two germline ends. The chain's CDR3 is CASSYPGTDTQYF. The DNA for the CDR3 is TGTGCCAGCAGTTACCCGGGCACAGATACGCAGTATTTT.

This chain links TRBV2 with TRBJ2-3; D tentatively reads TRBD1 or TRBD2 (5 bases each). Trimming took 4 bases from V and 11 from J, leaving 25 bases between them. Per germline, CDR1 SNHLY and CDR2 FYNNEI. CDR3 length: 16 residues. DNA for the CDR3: TGTGCCAGCAGTGGCGAGCCGGGACGGATACTTTCTGAGCAGTATTTT. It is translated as CASSGEPGRILSEQYF.

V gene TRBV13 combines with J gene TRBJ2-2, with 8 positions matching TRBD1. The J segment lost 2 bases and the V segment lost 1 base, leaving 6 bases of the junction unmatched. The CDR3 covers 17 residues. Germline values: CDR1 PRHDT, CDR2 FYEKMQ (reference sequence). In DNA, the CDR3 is TGTGCCAGCAGCTTAGTATCTGACAGGGGCAACACCGGGGAGCTGTTTTTT. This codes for CASSLVSDRGNTGELFF.

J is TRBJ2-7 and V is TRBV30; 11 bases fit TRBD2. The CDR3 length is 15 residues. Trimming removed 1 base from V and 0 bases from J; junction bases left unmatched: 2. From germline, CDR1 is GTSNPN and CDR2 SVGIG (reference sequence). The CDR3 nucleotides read TGTGCCTGGAGTGAGGGGACTAGCGGCTCCTACGAGCAGTACGTC. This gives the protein CAWSEGTSGSYEQYV.

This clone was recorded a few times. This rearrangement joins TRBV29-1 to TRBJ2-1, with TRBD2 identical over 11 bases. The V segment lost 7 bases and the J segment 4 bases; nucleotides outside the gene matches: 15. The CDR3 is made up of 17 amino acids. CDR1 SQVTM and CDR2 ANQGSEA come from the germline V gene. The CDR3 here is CSGLPLVGTSGYNEQFF. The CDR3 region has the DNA TGCAGCGGTCTCCCCCTTGTCGGGACTAGCGGATACAATGAGCAGTTCTTC.

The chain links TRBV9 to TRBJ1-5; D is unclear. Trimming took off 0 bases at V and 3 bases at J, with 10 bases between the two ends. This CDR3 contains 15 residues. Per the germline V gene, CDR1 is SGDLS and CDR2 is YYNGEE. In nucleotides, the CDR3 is TGTGCCAGCAGCGTAGGATCGGGGTACAATCAGCCCCAGCATTTT. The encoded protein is CASSVGSGYNQPQHF.

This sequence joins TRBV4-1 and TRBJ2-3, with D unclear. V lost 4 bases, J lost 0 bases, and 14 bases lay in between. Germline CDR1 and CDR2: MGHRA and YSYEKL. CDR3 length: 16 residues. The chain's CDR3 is CASSRSWALSTDTQYF. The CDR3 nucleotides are TGCGCCAGCAGCCGGTCATGGGCGCTCAGCACAGATACGCAGTATTTT.

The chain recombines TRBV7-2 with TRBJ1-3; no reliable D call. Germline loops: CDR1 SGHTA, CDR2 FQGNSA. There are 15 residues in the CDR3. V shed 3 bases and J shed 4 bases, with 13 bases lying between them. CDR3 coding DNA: TGTGCCAGCAGCTTTGCGGGGATAGGAGGAAACACCATATATTTT. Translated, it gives CASSFAGIGGNTIYF.

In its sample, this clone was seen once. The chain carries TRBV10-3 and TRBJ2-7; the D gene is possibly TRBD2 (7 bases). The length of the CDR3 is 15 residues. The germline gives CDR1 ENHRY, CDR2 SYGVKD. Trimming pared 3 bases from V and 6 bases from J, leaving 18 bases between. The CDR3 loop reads CAISDRRGARGEQYF. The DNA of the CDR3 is TGTGCCATCAGTGATCGCCGGGGGGCGCGGGGCGAGCAGTACTTC.

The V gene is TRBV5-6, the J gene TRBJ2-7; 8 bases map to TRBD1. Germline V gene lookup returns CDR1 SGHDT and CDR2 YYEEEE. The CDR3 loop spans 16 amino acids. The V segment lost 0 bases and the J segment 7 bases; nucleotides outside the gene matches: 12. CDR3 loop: CASSLGTGSGREEQYV. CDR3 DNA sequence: TGTGCCAGCAGCTTGGGGACAGGGTCCGGGCGTGAGGAGCAGTACGTC.